What follows are 19 T cell receptor beta chains derived from one specimen sequenced in a study of T cells expressing NK-cell markers (dated by TCRdb to about 2020). Library preparation employed 5' RACE. The run used an Illumina HiSeq 2000. Following TCRdb reprocessing, every CDR3 protein sequence forms one entry, and DNA is not provided. The sample's table covers 550,000 or so distinct CDR3 sequences. The top ten clonotypes cover approximately 3.6% of the sample. The sample consisted of blood T cells: a sorted CD56 or NKG2C T cell subset, CD4+ or CD8+ T cells, or bulk PBMC T cells (not recorded which). The receptors stem from a man aged 18 to 29 in good health. Donor details come from another sample of the same person, matched by shared clones.

The genes are TRBV7-9 and TRBJ2-2. Germline CDR1 is SEHNR and CDR2 is FQNEAQ (reference sequence). This CDR3 is 13 amino acids long. The CDR3 loop reads CASSQGVPGELFF.

The J gene is TRBJ2-1, the V gene TRBV5-1; TCRdb picks TRBD1, but there is no DNA to check that call. The germline gives CDR1 SGHRS, CDR2 YFSETQ. This CDR3 comprises 13 residues. CDR3: CASSLTQGRDGFF.

The chain joins TRBV20-1 to TRBJ1-5. CDR3 size: 16 residues. Germline CDR1 and CDR2: DFQATT and SNEGSKA (reference sequence). CDR3 residues: CSASPTLGVYGQPQHF.

The genes are TRBV10-2 and TRBJ2-1. This CDR3 is 15 amino acids long. Looked up from germline, CDR1 is WSHSY and CDR2 is SAAADI. CDR3 region: CASRTFDLSYNEQFF.

The CDR3 loop is CASSFDWTSGASYNEQFF. The rearrangement joins TRBV5-1 to TRBJ2-1; TCRdb calls TRBD2, which cannot be checked without DNA. The CDR3 sequence is 18 residues long. Germline CDR1 is SGHRS and CDR2 is YFSETQ.

CDR3 protein: CASRGRAGYEQYF. J is TRBJ2-7 and V is TRBV7-2; TCRdb's D call of TRBD2 is untestable without DNA. The CDR3 has 13 amino acids. Germline V CDR1 and CDR2: SGHTA, FQGNSA.

The CDR3 reads CASLSESSYNSPLHF. The chain links TRBV7-2 to TRBJ1-6. The CDR3 sequence is 15 residues long. The germline V gene encodes CDR1 SGHTA and CDR2 FQGNSA.

This chain joins TRBV7-9 and TRBJ2-4; the D call of TRBD2 rests on TCRdb alone, since no DNA is present to check it. From germline, CDR1 is SEHNR and CDR2 FQNEAQ (reference sequence). The CDR3 runs to 17 residues. This CDR3 reads CASSALRATAAKNIQYF.

The gene calls are TRBV7-2 and TRBJ2-7; TCRdb outputs TRBD1, but without DNA this stays unchecked. CDR1 SGHTA and CDR2 FQGNSA come from the germline V gene. This CDR3 is built from 13 residues. The CDR3 reads CASSLGPRVSEYF.

The J gene is TRBJ2-1, the V gene TRBV7-2; the TCRdb D gene call, TRBD1, has no DNA to confirm it. The CDR3 is 13 amino acids. From germline, CDR1 is SGHTA and CDR2 FQGNSA. CDR3 sequence reads: CASSLPPVGEQFF.

The rearrangement uses TRBV4-3 and TRBJ1-1; TCRdb's D gene call, TRBD1, goes unchecked for lack of DNA. Germline CDR1 is LGHNA and CDR2 is YSLEER. The CDR3 sequence is 14 residues long. The CDR3 here is CASSPVTGPTEAFF.

The chain joins TRBV3-1 to TRBJ1-1. In germline, CDR1 is LGHDT, CDR2 YNNKEL (reference sequence). The CDR3 contains 12 residues. This CDR3 is CASRSVLTEAFF.

This chain links TRBV5-1 with TRBJ2-1; there is no DNA to check the TCRdb D call of TRBD1. The CDR3 extends over 20 amino acids. CDR1 is SGHRS and CDR2 is YFSETQ in the germline V gene. CDR3 protein: CASSLGPGQHPNYMYNEQFF.

The V call is TRBV10-1, the J call TRBJ2-5; the D call of TRBD2 rests on TCRdb alone, since no DNA is present to check it. This CDR3 spans 14 amino acids. Germline V gene data show CDR1 as WNHNN and CDR2 as SYGVQD (reference sequence). CDR3 loop: CAILGRGSRETQYF.

V usage is TRBV12-3 or TRBV12-4 and J usage is TRBJ2-1; TCRdb calls TRBD1, which cannot be checked without DNA. The CDR3 is made up of 15 amino acids. The CDR3 region is CASSLQGARYNEQFF.

The chain couples TRBV6-5 to TRBJ2-7; TCRdb proposes TRBD2, but this gene call is untestable without DNA. This CDR3 contains 17 residues. The germline CDR1 and CDR2 sequences are MNHEY and SVGAGI. The CDR3 here is CASSYHRTTVTGREQYF.

The genes are TRBV6-1 and TRBJ2-3; TCRdb selects TRBD2, and the lack of DNA leaves this call unchecked. The CDR3 spans 15 residues. The germline gives CDR1 MNHNS, CDR2 SASEGT. The CDR3 reads CASSGTSGSGDTQYF.

CDR3 sequence: CSARGTAGVPTGELFF. The chain has TRBV20-1 and TRBJ2-2; TCRdb lists TRBD2, though no DNA is available to test this call. There are 16 residues in the CDR3. From germline, CDR1 is DFQATT and CDR2 SNEGSKA (reference sequence).

This rearrangement joins TRBV7-2 to TRBJ2-2; as DNA is missing, the TRBD1 call by TCRdb cannot be tested. This CDR3 has 17 residues. The germline V gene has CDR1 SGHTA and CDR2 FQGNSA. CDR3 amino acids: CASSLVAGRGADGELFF.